Given below is one TCR beta chain in context. No cognate antigen has been identified for it. The input lacks base qualities; no much larger clone sits a single base away. These data come from a study of cytomegalovirus exposure and HLA in healthy donors (dated by TCRdb to between 2016 and 2019). About the investigation overall: An earlier analysis of some 600 of the donors reported under 300 Gb of sequence data and about 120 million unique TCR beta sequences obtained from some 170 million T cells. About 330 gigabases of sequencing data and around 85 million unique TCR sequences made up an early release that covered several hundred HLA-typed donors. The T cell repertoires of some 700 subjects were profiled by immunosequencing and related to cytomegalovirus serostatus. In the later analysis, no new phenotypic data were used to find candidate immune exposures; instead, reliance was placed on TCR beta sequences and their occurrence across donors. The study was designed to test whether signatures of past pathogen exposure could be identified by cataloging public T cell receptors. Every repertoire in the discovery cohort had been generated on one and the same sequencing platform. A later analysis re-examined previously published TCR beta repertoires from hundreds of donors and added high-resolution HLA genotyping to investigate patterns of TCR occurrence. Five DR-DQ haplotypes were handled as single units for association and clustering, since linkage in the cohort was strong. Of the roughly 400 genotyped donors, less than 90% were placed in the genetic ancestry cluster associated with self-reported Caucasian donors. To decide whether each TCR beta V gene segment behaved as functional or pseudogenic, an earlier analysis of fewer than 750 of the donors relied on high-throughput TCR beta sequencing. Among some 400 genotyped donors of the cohort, an average of around 220,000 unique TCR beta nucleotide sequences was sequenced per donor, of which about 19% were non-productive. High-throughput TCR immunosequencing, statistical association of individual TCRs with disease status, and machine learning were combined to predict cytomegalovirus infection status. The number of typed donors differed by locus: about 629-630 for A, B, C, DRB1 and DQB1; some 500 for DQA1; approximately 600 for DPA1; and 450 to 480 for DPB1. HLA typing included class I and class II loci at four-digit resolution. Besides the first cohort of hundreds of subjects, a separate validation cohort made up of 120 different subjects was used. A later genetic analysis took genome-wide SNP genotypes for about 65% of the roughly 670 donors and used that subset as a discovery cohort. Alongside the repertoire data, information on donor age, sex, ethnicity and CMV serostatus was compiled. The study at large found these results: According to a later genetic analysis, donors in an Asian-associated ancestry cluster had fewer N-insertions in productive TCRs than the roughly 700-donor mean. Most TCR sequences were observed very rarely across donors, whereas some public TCRs were present in many individuals. Strong co-occurrence of HLA alleles, especially DR and DQ, made assigning TCR associations to individual alleles difficult. Several of the top co-occurrence clusters appeared to be linked to parvovirus B19, influenza, CMV and Epstein-Barr virus, according to a later analysis. In a later analysis, HLA-associated TCR beta chains showed more clonal expansion and lower generation probabilities than non-associated chains that were equally common. In a later genetic analysis, a missense DCLRE1C variant was associated with V-gene and J-gene trimming of TCR beta chains, and the association was replicated in an independent cohort. In a later analysis, the rate of TCR association differed among HLA loci, with DRB1 alleles having the most associated TCRs and HLA-C alleles having the fewest. Approximately 18 rarely observed V segments, including chromosome 9 orphons, were excluded from the earlier analysis of several hundred of the donors because counts were too low. Specific HLA alleles were associated with roughly 17,000 TCR beta sequences at a false discovery rate of 0.05 in a later analysis. A further reported finding was that TCR beta sequences accurately predicted the HLA-A and HLA-B alleles for most subjects in the first cohort. In vitro tests confirmed that three of the cytomegalovirus-associated TCR beta chains recognize cytomegalovirus antigens. According to the authors, the approach could potentially be generalized to other disease states and immunological phenotypes. In an earlier analysis of about 540 of the donors, most TCR beta V segments were observed in productive rearrangements about 90% or about 30% of the time, broadly matching IMGT annotations. The only immune exposure information available for the cohort was CMV serostatus. This cohort had only TCR beta chains sequenced, and the lack of alpha or paired-chain data limited which features could be detected. Because the 87-base-pair reads could not distinguish some IMGT-functional V segments, including TRBV6-2 and TRBV6-3, those segments were excluded. The presence/absence analyses assumed that sequencing depth was roughly uniform across donors, and that assumption may not be true. A group of highly shared sequence variants was considered likely to be a technical artifact of the sequencing pipeline. Linkage disequilibrium might explain the correlated functional status among segregating V segments, but an unknown experimental factor could not be ruled out. Cytomegalovirus status was reported to be diagnosed by the classifier with high specificity and sensitivity in both the original and validation cohorts. In a later analysis, most CMV-associated TCR beta chains were found to appear HLA-restricted, with HLA associations seemingly driven largely by CMV exposure. A total of 150 to 200 TCR beta chains were listed by the study as associated with cytomegalovirus. Because HLA typing was unavailable for some donors at each locus, only the typed subset was used in association tests.

In total, roughly 670 healthy bone marrow donors made up the cohort. At the time of sampling, all cohort members were nominally healthy, though unrecorded immune exposures were likely present. The donor was CMV seronegative and was included in the group of about 350 seronegative cohort members. Every donor gave a peripheral blood sample, and the peripheral blood mononuclear cells from that sample were used for TCR beta sequencing. The Qiagen DNeasy Blood Extraction Kit was used to extract genomic DNA from the blood cell samples. The CDR3 measures 12 amino acids from cysteine to phenylalanine. The DNA shown is the 36-base CDR3, in frame from base 1. CDR1 is given as SGDLS and CDR2 as YYNGEE, both from the germline V gene. Relative to germline, V is 4 bases shorter and J is 5 bases shorter, with 9 bases between their ends. Receptors were amplified or captured by the immunoSEQ multiplex PCR assay. For the multiplex PCR, a mixture combining 60 forward primers for TCR Vbeta segments and 13 reverse primers for TCR Jbeta segments was used. The CDR3 region of rearranged TCR beta genes was amplified from genomic DNA by a multiplex PCR assay. The amplified TCR beta libraries were sequenced on the Illumina HiSeq System as 87-base-pair reads. The study's processing was this. A later analysis tallied some 79 million unique TCR beta chains across the 666 repertoires, and 10 million to 11 million of those chains were shared by two or more donors. To remove PCR and sequencing errors, raw reads were error-corrected and collapsed into unique sequences using a nearest-neighbor algorithm that merged closely related sequences. Alignment of CDR3 sequences to IMGT reference sequences was used to assign V, D and J gene segments. For a sequence to be retained, a match of at least six nucleotides to both a V gene segment and a J gene segment was required. A rearrangement counted as productive if the CDR3 had no stop codons and remained in frame with V and J, and every other rearrangement counted as non-productive. Following IMGT convention, CDR3 was defined as the stretch from the second conserved V-encoded cysteine up to the conserved J-encoded phenylalanine. Sequences without an unambiguous match to a single V gene segment were excluded from the earlier analysis of about 640 of the donors. An earlier analysis of some 500 of the donors classified V segments as functional when productive rearrangements were above 56.7% and as segregating when the standard deviation between donors was above 5%. A statistical classification framework was built for diagnosing cytomegalovirus status from the catalog of TCR beta chain sequences. V and J gene assignment, in a later analysis, came from comparing TCR nucleotide sequences with IMGT/GENE-DB human TR gene sequences. In a later analysis, CDR3 sequences and most-parsimonious VDJ recombination scenarios were assigned using the TCRdist pipeline. In a later analysis, each TCR beta chain was defined by its CDR3 amino acid sequence together with its V-gene family, and reads lacking a unique V-gene family were excluded. As a way to deal with suspected cross-contamination and a sequencing artifact, a later analysis dropped 450 to 600 nucleotide sequences that were highly shared and had low generation probability. In a later analysis, a clonal expansion index was calculated for each public chain from normalized within-repertoire ranks of inferred template counts. In a later analysis, generation probabilities were computed with a VDJ recombination model fitted to out-of-frame rearrangements, and the resulting probabilities were checked against IGoR. Hypergeometric tests were used in a later analysis to score TCR-TCR, TCR-HLA and TCR-CMV co-occurrence, with a repertoire-size bias correction applied to the TCR pairs. A later analysis estimated false discovery rates by permuting HLA or CMV assignments 20 times. A later analysis grouped co-occurring TCRs with DBSCAN, adding TCRdist sequence similarity when clustering within HLA-allele-positive subsets. Repertoires with fewer than 30,000 or more than 120,000 public chains, plus five repertoires with anomalous nucleotide sharing, were excluded from co-occurrence clustering. TCRdb limited this immuneACCESS table to in-frame rearrangements with V and J called. A share of clones is missing; checked studies link under half to unresolved V genes, and the rest is unexplained. The V and J calls and clone size were taken over from that table, and D and trimming were inferred from the DNA. A total of 80,000 to 130,000 clones appear in this sample, approximately 80% of them only once. Of the sample, about 1.1% is held by the ten largest clones.

The chain employs TRBV9 and TRBJ1-1; the D gene assignment is ambiguous. The sequenced material came from PBMCs. This TCR was recovered from a woman in her late teens or twenties in good health and CMV-seronegative. The CDR3 region reads CASSPAGTEAFF. The bases are TGTGCCAGCAGCCCCGCGGGTACTGAAGCTTTCTTT. The full variable domain, with segments outside the CDR3 supplied by the reference TRBV9 and TRBJ1-1 proteins, appears as DSGVTQTPKHLITATGQRVTLRCSPRSGDLSVYWYQQSLDQGLQFLIQYYNGEERAKGNILERFSAQQFPDLHSELNLSSLELGDSALYFCASSPAGTEAFFGQGTRLTVV.